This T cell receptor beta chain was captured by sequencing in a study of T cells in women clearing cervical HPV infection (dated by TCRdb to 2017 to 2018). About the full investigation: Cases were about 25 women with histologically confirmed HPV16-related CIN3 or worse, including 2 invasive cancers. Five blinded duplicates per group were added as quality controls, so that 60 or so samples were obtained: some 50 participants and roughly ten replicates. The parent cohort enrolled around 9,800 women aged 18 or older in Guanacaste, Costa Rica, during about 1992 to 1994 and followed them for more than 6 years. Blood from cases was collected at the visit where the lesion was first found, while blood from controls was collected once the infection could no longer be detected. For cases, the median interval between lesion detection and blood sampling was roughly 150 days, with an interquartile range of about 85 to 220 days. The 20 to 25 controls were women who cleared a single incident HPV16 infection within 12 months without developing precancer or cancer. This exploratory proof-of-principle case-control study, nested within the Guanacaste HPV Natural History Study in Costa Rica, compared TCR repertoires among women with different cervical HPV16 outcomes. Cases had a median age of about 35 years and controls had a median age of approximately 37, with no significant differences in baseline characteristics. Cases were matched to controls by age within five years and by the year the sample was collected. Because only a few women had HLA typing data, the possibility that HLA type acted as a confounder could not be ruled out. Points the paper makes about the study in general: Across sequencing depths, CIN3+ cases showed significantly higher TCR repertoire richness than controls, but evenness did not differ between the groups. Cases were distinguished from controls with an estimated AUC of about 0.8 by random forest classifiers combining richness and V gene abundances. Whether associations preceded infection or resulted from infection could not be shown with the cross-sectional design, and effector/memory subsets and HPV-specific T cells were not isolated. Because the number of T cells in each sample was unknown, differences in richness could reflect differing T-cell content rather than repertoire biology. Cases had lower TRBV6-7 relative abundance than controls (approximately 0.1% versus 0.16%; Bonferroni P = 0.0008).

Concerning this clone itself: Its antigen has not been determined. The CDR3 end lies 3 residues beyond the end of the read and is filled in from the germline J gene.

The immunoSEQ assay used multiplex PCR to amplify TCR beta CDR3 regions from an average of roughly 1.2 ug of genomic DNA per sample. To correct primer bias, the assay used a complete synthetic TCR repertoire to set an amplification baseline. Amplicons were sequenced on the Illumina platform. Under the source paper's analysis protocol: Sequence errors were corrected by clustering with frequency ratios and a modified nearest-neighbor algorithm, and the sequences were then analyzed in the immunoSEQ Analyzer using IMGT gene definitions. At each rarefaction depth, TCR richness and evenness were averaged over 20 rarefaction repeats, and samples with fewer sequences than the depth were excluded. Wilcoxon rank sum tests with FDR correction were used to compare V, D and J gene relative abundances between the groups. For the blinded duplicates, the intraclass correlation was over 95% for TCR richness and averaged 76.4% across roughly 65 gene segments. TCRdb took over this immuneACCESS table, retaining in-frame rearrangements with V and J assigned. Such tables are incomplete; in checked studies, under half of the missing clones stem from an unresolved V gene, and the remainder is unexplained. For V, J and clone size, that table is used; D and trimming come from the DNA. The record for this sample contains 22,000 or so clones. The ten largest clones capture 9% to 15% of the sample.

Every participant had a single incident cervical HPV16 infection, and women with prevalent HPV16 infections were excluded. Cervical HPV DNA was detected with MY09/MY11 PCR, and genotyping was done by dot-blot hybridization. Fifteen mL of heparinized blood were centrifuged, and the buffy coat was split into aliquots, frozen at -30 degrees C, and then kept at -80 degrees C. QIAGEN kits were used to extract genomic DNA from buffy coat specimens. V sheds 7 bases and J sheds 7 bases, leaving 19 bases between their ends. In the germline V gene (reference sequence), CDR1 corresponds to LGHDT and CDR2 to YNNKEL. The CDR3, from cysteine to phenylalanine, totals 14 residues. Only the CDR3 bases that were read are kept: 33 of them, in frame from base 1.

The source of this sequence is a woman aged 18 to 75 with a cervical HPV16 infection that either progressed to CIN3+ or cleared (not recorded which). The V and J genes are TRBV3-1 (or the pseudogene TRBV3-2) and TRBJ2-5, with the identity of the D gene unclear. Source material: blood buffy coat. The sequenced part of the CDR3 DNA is TGTGCCAGCATCGATCGCTTAGAGTCAGGGACC. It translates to CASIDRLESGT. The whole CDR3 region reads CASIDRLESGTQYF.